A single T cell receptor beta chain is shown here with its context. Its antigen is still unknown. V shed 6 bases and J shed 6 bases, with 18 bases lying between them. This CDR3 comprises 14 residues. Germline CDR1 and CDR2: LNHDA and SQIVND (reference sequence). The data derive from a study of T cell responses to AZD1222 COVID-19 vaccine. About the study: Doses given second, at about 4 or about 12 weeks, were pooled. Overall study findings and caveats: Repertoires were sampled only after the peak T cell response. At 160-218 and 743-854, vaccine-associated CD4 TCRs were dominant, and they spanned spike. Spike-specific TCR breadth and depth went up after people got two AZD1222 doses.

TCRdb's copy holds only in-frame clones and misses some; the assay was immunoSEQ multiplex PCR. The data contain 100,000 to 150,000 clones, around 87% of them seen just once; the ten biggest clones take up 10%. The sequence was obtained from an adult in good health. The input for sequencing was peripheral blood, taken on day 0 of AZD1222 vaccination. V is TRBV19 and J is TRBJ2-7; D is possibly TRBD2 (6 bases). As DNA, the CDR3 is TGTGCCAGTAGCCAGCTGGGACTCCCCGGCGAGCAGTACTTC. Residues: CASSQLGLPGEQYF. The full variable domain, with the rest looked up from reference TRBV19 and TRBJ2-7, is DGGITQSPKYLFRKEGQNVTLSCEQNLNHDAMYWYRQDPGQGLRLIYYSQIVNDFQKGDIAEGYSVSREKKESFPLTVTSAQKNPTAFYLCASSQLGLPGEQYFGPGTRLTVT.